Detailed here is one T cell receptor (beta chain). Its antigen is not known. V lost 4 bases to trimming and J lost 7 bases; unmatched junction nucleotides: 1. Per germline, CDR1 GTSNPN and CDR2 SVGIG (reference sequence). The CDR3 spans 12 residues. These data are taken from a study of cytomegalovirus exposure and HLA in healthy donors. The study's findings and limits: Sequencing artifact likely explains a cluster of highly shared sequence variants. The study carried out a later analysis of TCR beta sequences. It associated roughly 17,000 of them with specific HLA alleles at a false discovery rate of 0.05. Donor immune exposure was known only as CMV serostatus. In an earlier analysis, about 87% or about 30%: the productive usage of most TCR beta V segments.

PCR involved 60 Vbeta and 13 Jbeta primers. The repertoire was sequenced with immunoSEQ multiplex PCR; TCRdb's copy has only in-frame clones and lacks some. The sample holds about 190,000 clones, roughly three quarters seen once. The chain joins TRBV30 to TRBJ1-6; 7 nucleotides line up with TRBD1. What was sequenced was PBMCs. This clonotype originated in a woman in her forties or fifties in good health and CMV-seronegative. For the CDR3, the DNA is TGTGCCTGGAAACAGGGGAATTCACCCCTCCACTTT. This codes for CAWKQGNSPLHF.